This T cell receptor (beta chain) was identified during a study of identical twins. Study-level points and caveats: In beta out-of-frame sequences, the excess sharing between twins was weaker. With abundant cord blood beta clonotypes, insertions were fewer; memory repertoires showed no such pattern. Out-of-frame alpha sequences shared between twins exhibited an excess of low generation probability.

The V and J ends lost 7 bases and 8 bases, in that order; junction bases with no gene match: 10. CDR3 length: 14 residues. The germline V gene has CDR1 MDHEN and CDR2 SYDVKM. This clonotype occurred a few times. The target antigen is unknown. Unique molecular identifiers were present on the cDNA, and a universal primer site came from template switching. TCRdb ran MiXCR on the 5' RACE reads and lists one entry per CDR3 protein. The top ten hold more than 0.25% of the sample, which has 1.5 million to 2 million distinct CDR3 sequences, roughly 35% seen once. Sequencing input: cord blood. The rearrangement links TRBV28 to TRBJ2-1, with 8 bases that match TRBD2. This TCR came from a newborn girl in good health. This CDR3 reads CASKQTGGEDEQFF. The CDR3 nucleotides read TGTGCCAGCAAGCAGACCGGGGGGGAAGATGAGCAGTTCTTC.